The next 31 T cell receptor beta chains were all read from a single sample in a study of T cells in localized non-small cell lung cancer. The data were produced by immunoSEQ multiplex PCR, yet TCRdb's version contains in-frame clones alone and is incomplete. The data hold 55,000 to 65,000 clones, with about 90% observed a single time. Sequencing was performed on peripheral blood, taken before any cancer treatment. The receptors come from a man aged 40 to 69 with stage I squamous cell lung carcinoma.

The V call is TRBV6-4, the J call TRBJ2-3, with D hard to call. The CDR3 is 13 amino acids. The V end was cut by 5 bases, the J end by 1 base, with 7 bases between. Per the germline V gene, CDR1 is MRHNA and CDR2 is SNTAGT. The CDR3 DNA sequence: TGTGCCAGCAGTAACCCAGGCACAGATACGCAGTATTTT. Translating gives CASSNPGTDTQYF.

This clone was detected only a few times. The J gene is TRBJ2-2, the V gene TRBV30; D gene ambiguous. Germline CDR1 GTSNPN, CDR2 SVGIG (reference sequence). Trimming pared 1 base from V and 2 bases from J, leaving 8 bases between. This CDR3 is 14 amino acids long. The CDR3 DNA follows: TGTGCCTGGAGTGCCTCCCGTAACACCGGGGAGCTGTTTTTT. Protein: CAWSASRNTGELFF. The complete variable domain, with remaining parts taken from reference TRBV30 and TRBJ2-2, reads SQTIHQWPATLVQPVGSPLSLECTVEGTSNPNLYWYRQAAGRGLQLLFYSVGIGQISSEVPQNLSASRPQDRQFILSSKKLLLSDSGFYLCAWSASRNTGELFFGEGSRLTVL.

The chain recombines TRBV7-3 with TRBJ2-3; no clear D gene. Germline CDR1 is SGHTA and CDR2 is FQGTGA. The V gene lost 1 base and the J gene lost 1 base, with 3 bases spanning the gap. The CDR3 loop spans 13 amino acids. CDR3 amino acids: CASSLSGTDTQYF. The CDR3, as DNA: TGTGCCAGCAGCTTAAGCGGCACAGATACGCAGTATTTT.

The rearrangement links TRBV18 to TRBJ2-1; tentative D call: TRBD2 (5 bases). Germline V gives CDR1 KGHSH, CDR2 LQKENI. The CDR3 contains 15 residues. Trimming cost V 3 bases and J 5 bases, with 14 bases left between them. CDR3 sequence (DNA): TGTGCCAGCTCACCGGGAGCGGAGAGAAACAATGAGCAGTTCTTC. It encodes CASSPGAERNNEQFF.

This clone was found once. The CDR3 sequence: CASLYRVDGELFF. CDR3 DNA sequence: TGTGCCAGTTTATACAGGGTAGACGGGGAGCTGTTTTTT. The chain is built from TRBV5-4 and TRBJ2-2; D may be TRBD1 (6 bases). V was trimmed by 8 bases and J by 7 bases, leaving 15 bases between them. The CDR3 length is 13 residues. Germline V gene data show CDR1 as SGHNT and CDR2 as YYREEE (reference sequence). Using reference TRBV5-4 and TRBJ2-2 for the parts outside the CDR3, the full variable domain is ETGVTQSPTHLIKTRGQQVTLRCSSQSGHNTVSWYQQALGQGPQFIFQYYREEENGRGNFPPRFSGLQFPNYSSELNVNALELDDSALYLCASLYRVDGELFFGEGSRLTVL.

The chain recombines TRBV5-8 with TRBJ2-5, with D hard to call. The CDR3 has 14 residues. Trimming left V 0 bases short and J 2 bases short, with 8 bases between. CDR1 and CDR2 from the germline V gene are SGHTS and YDEGEE. CDR3 bases: TGTGCCAGCAGCTTGGGGGCTACACAAGAGACCCAGTACTTC. Translating gives CASSLGATQETQYF.

The rearrangement uses TRBV6-5 and TRBJ1-4; no definite D call. Trimming left V 2 bases short and J 3 bases short, with 10 bases between. This CDR3 has 15 residues. Germline V gene data show CDR1 as MNHEY and CDR2 as SVGAGI. Here the CDR3 reads CASSYGGEANEKLFF. In DNA, the CDR3 is TGTGCCAGCAGTTACGGCGGGGAGGCTAATGAAAAACTGTTTTTT.

This clone was seen once. This chain joins TRBV27 and TRBJ2-7; the match to TRBD2 covers 8 bases. CDR3 size: 15 residues. Per germline, CDR1 MNHEY and CDR2 SMNVEV (reference sequence). V shed 4 bases and J 5 bases; nucleotides not matched to a gene: 10. In DNA, the CDR3 is TGTGCCAGCAGTTCCCCGCTCCGGGGGGGGGACGAGCAGTACTTC. Protein product: CASSSPLRGGDEQYF.

The V and J genes are TRBV18 and TRBJ2-5; D gene uncertain. CDR1 and CDR2 from the germline V gene are KGHSH and LQKENI. Trimming removed 1 base at V and 2 bases at J, with 5 bases between. The CDR3 spans 13 residues. The CDR3 reads CASSPQRQETQYF. The CDR3 DNA is TGTGCCAGCTCACCACAGAGGCAAGAGACCCAGTACTTC.

This CDR3 is CARGKALYEAFF. The CDR3, as DNA: TGTGCTAGGGGGAAGGCCCTCTATGAAGCTTTCTTT. The chain links TRBV7-7 to TRBJ1-1, with D maybe TRBD1 (6 bases). Per the germline V gene, CDR1 is SSHAT and CDR2 is FNYEAQ (reference sequence). CDR3 size: 12 residues.

This sequence joins TRBV11-2 and TRBJ2-5, with D perhaps TRBD1 (5 bases). The length of the CDR3 is 17 residues. V gave up 4 bases and J gave up 0 bases, with 18 bases separating them. CDR1 and CDR2 (germline): SGHAT, FQNNGV. The CDR3 DNA sequence: TGTGCCAGCAGCTCATATAGACAGTCGAGGTACCAAGAGACCCAGTACTTC. As protein: CASSSYRQSRYQETQYF. Supplemented by reference TRBV11-2 and TRBJ2-5, the full variable domain reads EAGVAQSPRYKIIEKRQSVAFWCNPISGHATLYWYQQILGQGPKLLIQFQNNGVVDDSQLPKDRFSAERLKGVDSTLKIQPAKLEDSAVYLCASSSYRQSRYQETQYFGPGTRLLVL.

J is TRBJ1-1 and V is TRBV4-2, with D possibly matching TRBD1 (5 bases). Germline loops: CDR1 LGHNA, CDR2 YNFKEQ. This CDR3 comprises 15 residues. Deletions cut 0 bases from V and 4 bases from J, with 12 bases between. The CDR3: CASSQDWGLGTEAFF. The CDR3 DNA reads TGTGCCAGCAGCCAAGATTGGGGGTTGGGCACTGAAGCTTTCTTT.

The chain employs TRBV7-2 and TRBJ2-7; D is possibly TRBD1 (6 bases). The CDR3 is 15 residues long. Germline CDR1 and CDR2: SGHTA and FQGNSA. Trimming left V 5 bases short and J 3 bases short, with 17 bases between. In DNA form, the CDR3 reads TGTGCCAGCAGCCCAACCTCAGGGGAGTTCTACGAGCAGTACTTC. Its translation: CASSPTSGEFYEQYF.

The chain joins TRBV6-1 to TRBJ2-1, with unresolved D. The CDR3 extends over 12 amino acids. CDR1 and CDR2 (germline): MNHNS, SASEGT. Trimming took 5 bases from V and 5 from J, leaving 7 bases between them. DNA of the CDR3: TGTGCCAGCAGTACAAGTCACAATGAGCAGTTCTTC. Translating it yields CASSTSHNEQFF.

J is TRBJ1-5 and V is TRBV28; D unclear. Trimming pared 4 bases from V and 2 bases from J, leaving 12 bases between. This CDR3 region has 15 residues. Germline V gene sequence: CDR1 MDHEN, CDR2 SYDVKM. CDR3 nucleotide sequence: TGTGCCAGCAGTTCTGGAGGGTTGGGCAATCAGCCCCAGCATTTT. Translation gives CASSSGGLGNQPQHF.

The chain is built from TRBV4-3 and TRBJ2-1; possible D gene TRBD1, 6 bases. This CDR3 comprises 15 residues. Trimming took 3 bases from V and 5 from J, leaving 14 bases between them. Germline-derived CDR1 and CDR2 are LGHNA and YSLEER. The DNA of the CDR3 is TGCGCCAGCAGCCATTGGGGAGCAGGGGACAATGAGCAGTTCTTC. This gives the protein CASSHWGAGDNEQFF.

The V gene is TRBV7-2, the J gene TRBJ2-3; no clear D. V lost 5 bases to trimming and J lost 4 bases, with 13 bases between them. The CDR3 sequence is 14 residues long. Germline V gene sequence: CDR1 SGHTA, CDR2 FQGNSA. CDR3 sequence (DNA): TGTGCCAGCAGCAAACGGAACTATGCAGATACGCAGTATTTT. This codes for CASSKRNYADTQYF.

V usage is TRBV2 and J usage is TRBJ2-6; unclear D gene. V was shortened by 6 bases and J by 2 bases, with 8 bases between the two germline ends. The length of the CDR3 is 14 residues. Germline V CDR1 and CDR2: SNHLY, FYNNEI. The CDR3 sequence is CASRERAGANVLTF. The CDR3 region has the DNA TGTGCCAGCAGGGAAAGGGCTGGGGCCAACGTCCTGACTTTC.

The rearrangement uses TRBV18 and TRBJ1-1, with TRBD1 matching 9 bases. Unmatched junction bases numbered 12, after V lost 2 bases and J lost 5 bases. The CDR3 length is 17 residues. CDR1 is KGHSH, CDR2 LQKENI, per germline. The CDR3 loop is CASSPFPGQGMGTEAFF. The CDR3, as DNA: TGTGCCAGCTCACCATTCCCGGGACAGGGAATGGGGACTGAAGCTTTCTTT.

This clone has just one count. V is TRBV9 and J is TRBJ2-7; TRBD2 aligns across 7 bases. CDR1 and CDR2 (germline): SGDLS, YYNGEE. The CDR3 length is 15 residues. The ends lost 0 bases at V and 3 bases at J; junction bases unmatched: 6. This CDR3 is CASSVEPGRGYEQYF. In DNA, the CDR3 is TGTGCCAGCAGCGTAGAGCCAGGGAGGGGCTACGAGCAGTACTTC.

The chain has TRBV11-2 and TRBJ2-5; a weak D match, TRBD2 (6 bases). The germline CDR1 and CDR2 sequences are SGHAT and FQNNGV. This CDR3 has 16 residues. The V and J ends lost 3 bases and 2 bases respectively, with 16 bases between them. The CDR3 DNA reads as TGTGCCAGCAGCTTGGGAGTGGGTAGCGGACAAGAGACCCAGTACTTC. Its translation is CASSLGVGSGQETQYF.

V and J are TRBV6-6 and TRBJ2-5; 7 bases are shared with TRBD2. CDR3 length equals 14 residues. Trimming cost V 5 bases and J 5 bases; bases outside gene matches: 8. The germline CDR1 and CDR2 sequences are MNHNY and SVGAGI (reference sequence). The CDR3 is CASSPPGEGETQYF. The CDR3 DNA sequence: TGTGCCAGCAGTCCACCCGGGGAGGGTGAGACCCAGTACTTC.

The chain joins TRBV19 to TRBJ1-4; D not certain. V was shortened by 2 bases and J by 0 bases, with 4 bases between the two germline ends. Germline V gives CDR1 LNHDA, CDR2 SQIVND (reference sequence). The CDR3 extends over 14 amino acids. Here the CDR3 reads CASSIFATNEKLFF. CDR3 DNA: TGTGCCAGTAGTATATTTGCAACTAATGAAAAACTGTTTTTT.

The chain has TRBV5-1 and TRBJ2-5; unclear D gene. Trimming removed 4 bases at V and 3 bases at J, with 7 bases between. In germline, CDR1 is SGHRS, CDR2 YFSETQ. The CDR3 length is 12 residues. The CDR3 loop is CASSQVEETQYF. CDR3 DNA sequence: TGCGCCAGCAGCCAGGTGGAAGAGACCCAGTACTTC.

The chain is built from TRBV30 and TRBJ1-2; D is ambiguous. Germline-derived CDR1 and CDR2 are GTSNPN and SVGIG (reference sequence). The CDR3 loop spans 12 amino acids. V dropped 3 bases and J dropped 2 bases, with 7 bases sitting between them. CDR3 nucleotide sequence: TGTGCCTGGAGCAGGAGCAACTATGGCTACACCTTC. Its translation: CAWSRSNYGYTF.

The rearrangement uses TRBV19 and TRBJ2-7, with D perhaps matching TRBD2 (6 bases). The CDR3 is 15 residues long. Trimming left V 4 bases short and J 2 bases short, with 15 bases between. CDR1 is LNHDA and CDR2 is SQIVND in the germline V gene (reference sequence). This chain's CDR3 is CASSTPRDGTYEQYF. The CDR3, as DNA: TGTGCCAGTAGTACCCCGCGGGACGGAACCTACGAGCAGTACTTC. Supplemented by reference TRBV19 and TRBJ2-7, the full variable domain reads DGGITQSPKYLFRKEGQNVTLSCEQNLNHDAMYWYRQDPGQGLRLIYYSQIVNDFQKGDIAEGYSVSREKKESFPLTVTSAQKNPTAFYLCASSTPRDGTYEQYFGPGTRLTVT.

The V call is TRBV5-1, the J call TRBJ2-3; weak D call: TRBD2 (7 bases). The CDR3 covers 16 residues. V lost 4 bases and J 2 bases, leaving 17 bases between the germline ends. Germline V lookup: CDR1 SGHRS, CDR2 YFSETQ. The CDR3 nucleotides read TGCGCCAGCAGCGGGGGCGGGGGTCAGCTCACAGATACGCAGTATTTT. Encoded protein: CASSGGGGQLTDTQYF.

The rearrangement links TRBV2 to TRBJ2-5; 7 bases align to TRBD1. Germline V gives CDR1 SNHLY, CDR2 FYNNEI. The CDR3 consists of 15 residues. With 4 bases clipped from V and 1 base from J, the junction kept 6 bases outside the gene matches. The CDR3 reads CASSGQGGGQETQYF. Written as DNA, the CDR3 is TGTGCCAGCAGTGGACAGGGTGGAGGCCAAGAGACCCAGTACTTC.

The chain uses TRBV7-3 and TRBJ1-1; D not certain. The germline gives CDR1 SGHTA, CDR2 FQGTGA. Trimming pared 5 bases from V and 8 bases from J, leaving 12 bases between. The CDR3 length is 12 residues. CDR3 coding DNA: TGTGCCAGCAGCGCCCGCCAAGGGGAAGCTTTCTTT. Encoded protein: CASSARQGEAFF.

The chain uses TRBV15 and TRBJ2-1; D is ambiguous. The CDR3 totals 14 residues. The germline gives CDR1 LNHNV, CDR2 YYDKDF (reference sequence). V gave up 6 bases and J gave up 5 bases, with 14 bases separating them. The DNA of the CDR3 is TGTGCCACCAGAGCTCGACCCGTCCACAATGAGCAGTTCTTC. Translating gives CATRARPVHNEQFF.

The genes are TRBV7-3 and TRBJ1-2, with D uncertain. CDR3 size: 14 residues. The V end lost 5 bases, the J end lost 8 bases, and 18 bases lay between the germline ends. Germline values: CDR1 SGHTA, CDR2 FQGTGA. CDR3 amino acids: CASSPSYEAGGYTF. CDR3 sequence (DNA): TGTGCCAGCAGCCCCTCTTACGAAGCGGGAGGCTACACCTTC.